The clone carrying this TCR beta chain was counted only a few times. This specimen comes from a study of patients and donors after allogeneic stem cell transplantation. The CDR3 extends over 17 amino acids. After removal of 2 bases from V and 4 bases from J, the junction contained 11 bases not matched to a gene. Germline V gene lookup returns CDR1 LGHNA and CDR2 YNFKEQ. MiXCR, applied by TCRdb to the RT-PCR reads, yields one record per CDR3 protein. The table records about 960,000 distinct CDR3 sequences, more than 15% of them present only once. Sequencing input: blood, either unsorted or a sorted T cell fraction (not recorded which). The chain employs TRBV4-2 and TRBJ2-1; TRBD2 matches at 7 bases. This TCR was recovered from a human donor who was either an allogeneic HSCT recipient or a stem cell or donor lymphocyte infusion donor (not recorded which). It is not recorded whose cells these are; they may come from a transplant donor. The CDR3 coding sequence is TGTGCCAGCAGCCAAAGAAAAGCTAGCGGCAGTTACAATGAGCAGTTCTTC. Residues: CASSQRKASGSYNEQFF.